Presented here are 8 T cell receptor beta chains from one specimen sequenced in a study of shared clonotypes between healthy human individuals (dated by TCRdb to 2020 to 2022). The protocol used for the library was the immunoSEQ multiplex PCR assay. TCRdb's version of the immuneACCESS table is confined to in-frame rearrangements and falls short of the full clone set. An unresolved V gene accounts for under half of the shortfall where checked; the remainder is of unknown origin. Counted in this sample were hundreds of thousands of clones; approximately 96% of them appeared once. The ten biggest clones cover roughly 0.12% of the sample. For the CD8 naive samples, CD45RO-negative cells were positively selected for CCR7, yielding a CD45RA+CCR7+ population from which TemRA cells were excluded. Sequenced sample: naive CD8+ T cells sorted from blood. In the paper's terms, the cell subset or site label means: CD45RA+CCR7+. Receptor source: a woman aged 25 to 39 in good health.

The gene calls are TRBV7-9 and TRBJ2-7; maybe TRBD1 (5 bases). The length of the CDR3 is 14 residues. The V and J ends lost 2 bases and 6 bases respectively, with 14 bases between them. CDR1 and CDR2 from the germline V gene are SEHNR and FQNEAQ (reference sequence). CDR3 nucleotides: TGTGCCAGCAGCTTAAGCATAGGGGCTCGCGAGCAGTACTTC. Its translation is CASSLSIGAREQYF. Drawing the rest from reference TRBV7-9 and TRBJ2-7, the complete variable domain is DTGVSQNPRHKITKRGQNVTFRCDPISEHNRLYWYRQTLGQGPEFLTYFQNEAQLEKSRLLSDRFSAERPKGSFSTLEIQRTEQGDSAMYLCASSLSIGAREQYFGPGTRLTVT.

This chain connects TRBV2 to TRBJ1-1, with 9 nucleotides matching TRBD1. Trimming at V came to 6 bases and at J to 5 bases, leaving 13 bases not matched to a gene. The germline V gene has CDR1 SNHLY and CDR2 FYNNEI. The length of the CDR3 is 16 residues. CDR3 sequence (DNA): TGTGCCAGCAGCAGTGCCTTACAGGGGGCAGTGACTGAAGCTTTCTTT. Protein product: CASSSALQGAVTEAFF.

This chain connects TRBV19 to TRBJ2-1; D is perhaps TRBD2 (6 bases). In germline, CDR1 is LNHDA, CDR2 SQIVND (reference sequence). The length of the CDR3 is 13 residues. V was cut by 2 bases and J by 16 bases, with 18 bases left in between. The CDR3 region is CASSIIQSGVLFF. CDR3 nucleotides: TGTGCCAGTAGTATAATTCAGTCGGGGGTGCTTTTCTTC.

CDR3 residues: CASSPRSRYNEQFF. The CDR3 DNA sequence: TGTGCCAGCAGCCCTAGAAGTCGCTACAATGAGCAGTTCTTC. The rearrangement joins TRBV5-6 to TRBJ2-1; D gene ambiguous. CDR3 length: 14 amino acids. Germline CDR1 and CDR2: SGHDT and YYEEEE. The V and J ends lost 4 bases and 3 bases respectively, with 11 bases between them.

The chain recombines TRBV2 with TRBJ2-7; 7 nucleotides line up with TRBD1. There are 14 residues in the CDR3. V lost 6 bases to trimming and J lost 2 bases; unmatched junction nucleotides: 7. The germline gives CDR1 SNHLY, CDR2 FYNNEI. The CDR3 reads CASSVGTATYEQYF. CDR3 nucleotide sequence: TGTGCCAGCAGCGTGGGGACAGCTACCTACGAGCAGTACTTC.

The chain combines TRBV13 with TRBJ2-2; D is undetermined. CDR1 is PRHDT, CDR2 FYEKMQ, per germline (reference sequence). The CDR3 length is 14 residues. V lost 4 bases to trimming and J lost 6 bases, with 12 bases between them. The CDR3 region has the DNA TGTGCCAGCAGCTACCAAGTGGTTCCCGGGGAGCTGTTTTTT. Protein sequence: CASSYQVVPGELFF.

The chain has TRBV6-1 and TRBJ1-1; no definite D call. Germline V gene sequence: CDR1 MNHNS, CDR2 SASEGT. CDR3 length: 13 residues. Trimming left V 2 bases short and J 0 bases short, with 4 bases between. In nucleotides, the CDR3 is TGTGCCAGCAGTGAATGGGTGAACACTGAAGCTTTCTTT. This codes for CASSEWVNTEAFF.

Notes on this clone: An end of the junction differs from the germline gene, which may be a read error. The J gene is TRBJ2-5, the V gene TRBV11-1; weak D call: TRBD2 (5 bases). The end of the DNA aligns better with TRBJ2-7, so the J call may be wrong. The CDR3 is made up of 15 amino acids. Germline V CDR1 and CDR2: SGHAT, FQDESV (reference sequence). As DNA, the CDR3 is TGTGCCAGCAGCTTAGGTTCCGGGATCTCCAACGAGCAGTACTTC. Protein: CASSLGSGISNEQYF.